Each of the 29 T cell receptor beta chains below was sequenced from the same sample in a study of T-cell memory formation after mild COVID-19. TCRdb independently ran MiXCR on the 5' RACE reads; one entry per CDR3 protein. The data show just over 300,000 distinct CDR3 sequences, roughly a fifth seen once. Sequences were obtained from PBMCs or a T cell subset sorted from them (not recorded which). These receptors were collected from a man aged 18 to 29 who had mild COVID-19 (a few samples of this study predate the infection). Cell type and time point are not known.

This clonotype has just a few counts. The V call is TRBV7-9, the J call TRBJ2-2; D possibly corresponds to TRBD2 (6 bases). Germline-derived CDR1 and CDR2 are SEHNR and FQNEAQ (reference sequence). The CDR3 loop spans 15 amino acids. The V end lost 3 bases, the J end lost 4 bases, and 12 bases lay between the germline ends. The CDR3 spells CASSFFRGTTGELFF. DNA for the CDR3: TGTGCCAGCAGCTTTTTCCGGGGGACCACCGGGGAGCTGTTTTTT.

This clonotype was detected a few times. The genes are TRBV6-5 and TRBJ2-1, with D possibly being TRBD2 (6 bases). The CDR3 is 13 residues long. Germline assignment: CDR1 MNHEY and CDR2 SVGAGI. V was clipped by 2 bases and J by 8 bases, with 10 bases between them. The CDR3: CASSYVAGYEQFF. The CDR3 DNA reads as TGTGCCAGCAGTTACGTGGCGGGATATGAGCAGTTCTTC.

This clonotype was detected a few times. The chain carries TRBV20-1 and TRBJ2-1; 11 bases agree with TRBD2. Germline loops: CDR1 DFQATT, CDR2 SNEGSKA (reference sequence). The CDR3 has 15 amino acids. V trimming: 3 bases; J trimming: 8 bases; junction bases outside the gene matches: 9. The CDR3 loop is CSAREASGGRYEQFF. In DNA form, the CDR3 reads TGCAGTGCTAGGGAGGCTAGCGGGGGGCGGTATGAGCAGTTCTTC.

This chain joins TRBV4-1 and TRBJ2-7; unclear D gene. Germline loops: CDR1 MGHRA, CDR2 YSYEKL. Trimming took off 1 base at V and 4 bases at J, with 8 bases between the two ends. The CDR3 runs to 13 residues. CDR3 protein: CASSQAIGYEQYF. As DNA, the CDR3 is TGCGCCAGCAGCCAAGCCATAGGTTACGAGCAGTACTTC.

The genes are TRBV28 and TRBJ2-3, with TRBD2 identical over 7 bases. Germline V gene data show CDR1 as MDHEN and CDR2 as SYDVKM. The CDR3 is 13 amino acids. The V gene end was trimmed by 8 bases and the J gene end by 2 bases; junction bases not matched to a gene: 4. CDR3 nucleotide sequence: TGTGCCAGCGAAAGCGGGGTCACAGATACGCAGTATTTT. This encodes CASESGVTDTQYF.

The chain combines TRBV12-3 or TRBV12-4 with TRBJ2-3; 10 bases map to TRBD1. This CDR3 comprises 15 residues. The ends lost 2 bases at V and 4 bases at J; junction bases unmatched: 3. The CDR3, as DNA: TGTGCCAGCAGTTTATTTGGGACAGGGGCAGATACGCAGTATTTT. It yields the protein CASSLFGTGADTQYF.

In this sample, this clonotype turned up a few times. The chain joins TRBV20-1 to TRBJ2-7; 7 positions agree with TRBD1. V shed 6 bases and J 1 base; nucleotides not matched to a gene: 6. This CDR3 contains 13 residues. Per germline, CDR1 DFQATT and CDR2 SNEGSKA (reference sequence). CDR3 residues: CSALGGESYEQYF. In DNA form, the CDR3 reads TGCAGTGCCCTAGGGGGCGAGTCCTACGAGCAGTACTTC.

This chain links TRBV20-1 with TRBJ2-5, with TRBD1 matching 7 bases. V shed 5 bases, J shed 1 base, and the junction held 4 bases outside the gene matches. In germline, CDR1 is DFQATT, CDR2 SNEGSKA (reference sequence). The CDR3 consists of 13 residues. The CDR3 sequence is CSAGGQVQETQYF. CDR3 nucleotide sequence: TGCAGTGCTGGCGGACAGGTCCAAGAGACCCAGTACTTC.

In this sample, this clonotype turned up a few times. V usage is TRBV20-1 and J usage is TRBJ2-1; either TRBD1 or TRBD2 may supply D (5 bases each). The CDR3 sequence is 13 residues long. Germline V lookup: CDR1 DFQATT, CDR2 SNEGSKA (reference sequence). V lost 3 bases, J lost 8 bases, and 14 bases lay in between. The DNA for the CDR3 is TGCAGTGCTAGGGGGGACCTTAGGGATGAGCAGTTCTTC. Its protein product is CSARGDLRDEQFF.

The chain has TRBV7-2 and TRBJ1-1; no reliable D call. This CDR3 region has 13 residues. Germline loops: CDR1 SGHTA, CDR2 FQGNSA. V gave up 5 bases and J gave up 5 bases, with 12 bases separating them. This chain's CDR3 is CASSLPQETEAFF. The CDR3, as DNA: TGTGCCAGCAGCCTACCCCAGGAAACTGAAGCTTTCTTT.

The chain joins TRBV12-3 or TRBV12-4 to TRBJ2-1; the D is unclear. The CDR3 sequence is 14 residues long. The ends were cut back, 2 bases at V and 6 bases at J, with 11 bases in the middle. CDR3 protein: CASSLSAGRNEQFF. CDR3 DNA sequence: TGTGCCAGCAGTTTATCAGCCGGGCGCAATGAGCAGTTCTTC.

The chain combines TRBV5-6 with TRBJ2-2, with a weak D call TRBD2 (5 bases). The germline gives CDR1 SGHDT, CDR2 YYEEEE. The V end lost 3 bases, the J end lost 4 bases, and 7 bases lay between the germline ends. This CDR3 spans 13 amino acids. The chain's CDR3 is CASSSGSTGELFF. The CDR3 bases are TGTGCCAGCAGCTCGGGGTCCACCGGGGAGCTGTTTTTT.

The CDR3 DNA is TGCGCCAGCAGCCAAGATCCCGCGGGGGGGCGGAATGAGCAGTTCTTC. Translating gives CASSQDPAGGRNEQFF. V and J are TRBV4-3 and TRBJ2-1; 9 bases are shared with TRBD2. Losses at the gene ends were 0 bases for V and 7 bases for J; bases not matched to a gene: 7. The germline V gene has CDR1 LGHNA and CDR2 YSLEER. CDR3 length: 16 residues.

The chain employs TRBV5-1 and TRBJ2-3; D is uncertain. CDR1 SGHRS and CDR2 YFSETQ come from the germline V gene. V was shortened by 4 bases and J by 0 bases, with 12 bases between the two germline ends. This CDR3 spans 15 amino acids. CDR3 region: CASSVYELSTDTQYF. Written as DNA, the CDR3 is TGCGCCAGCAGCGTGTACGAGCTTAGCACAGATACGCAGTATTTT.

The rearrangement joins TRBV7-9 to TRBJ2-3, with a weak D call TRBD2 (7 bases). V lost 5 bases to trimming and J lost 4 bases, with 28 bases between them. Germline V gene lookup returns CDR1 SEHNR and CDR2 FQNEAQ (reference sequence). The length of the CDR3 is 19 residues. Written as DNA, the CDR3 is TGTGCCAGCAGCCCTAAACTCGGACAGACGGGGGGCCATTCAGATACGCAGTATTTT. Its translation is CASSPKLGQTGGHSDTQYF.

In this sample, this clonotype turned up a few times. The chain combines TRBV14 with TRBJ2-7; D is possibly TRBD1 (7 bases). The CDR3 is made up of 17 amino acids. Between the trimmed V and J ends, which lost 4 bases and 1 base, there was a span of 20 bases. CDR1 and CDR2 from the germline V gene are SGHDN and FVKESK. The CDR3 is CASSPRGTALFSYEQYV. The CDR3 DNA reads TGTGCCAGCAGCCCCCGGGGGACAGCCTTATTTTCCTACGAGCAGTACGTC.

The J gene is TRBJ1-4, the V gene TRBV5-1, with 7 bases fitting TRBD1. This CDR3 has 14 amino acids. After removal of 0 bases from V and 7 bases from J, the junction contained 3 bases not matched to a gene. CDR1 SGHRS and CDR2 YFSETQ come from the germline V gene. As DNA, the CDR3 is TGCGCCAGCAGCTTGGGACAGGGAGGTGAAAAACTGTTTTTT. It specifies CASSLGQGGEKLFF.

The gene calls are TRBV29-1 and TRBJ1-2; no definite D call. The CDR3 contains 11 residues. Germline V gene data show CDR1 as SQVTM and CDR2 as ANQGSEA. Trimming took 7 bases from V and 2 from J, leaving 8 bases between them. The CDR3: CSGRTNYGYTF. The CDR3 DNA is TGCAGCGGTCGAACCAACTATGGCTACACCTTC.

This clonotype was detected a few times. The chain is built from TRBV4-1 and TRBJ1-5; D perhaps matches TRBD1 (5 bases). Per germline, CDR1 MGHRA and CDR2 YSYEKL. Between the trimmed V and J ends, which lost 1 base and 4 bases, there was a span of 8 bases. The CDR3 contains 14 residues. CDR3 sequence: CASSQATANQPQHF. DNA of the CDR3: TGCGCCAGCAGCCAAGCGACAGCGAATCAGCCCCAGCATTTT.

The chain couples TRBV7-8 to TRBJ1-1; D not resolved. V was pared by 0 bases and J by 5 bases, with 10 bases between. This CDR3 is built from 14 residues. Per the germline V gene, CDR1 is SGHVS and CDR2 is FQNEAQ. The CDR3 region has the DNA TGTGCCAGCAGCTTAGCGCGCGTATTTACTGAAGCTTTCTTT. Translating it yields CASSLARVFTEAFF.

The chain carries TRBV10-3 and TRBJ2-7; D might be TRBD2 (7 bases). The germline V and J ends were trimmed by 6 bases and 1 base, with 13 bases remaining between them. The CDR3 runs 14 residues. Germline assignment: CDR1 ENHRY and CDR2 SYGVKD. CDR3 residues: CAISLGGVSYEQYF. The DNA for the CDR3 is TGTGCCATCAGCCTAGGGGGGGTTTCCTACGAGCAGTACTTC.

The rearrangement joins TRBV7-8 to TRBJ2-5; the match to TRBD2 covers 8 bases. The J segment lost 5 bases and the V segment lost 5 bases, leaving 10 bases of the junction unmatched. Germline-derived CDR1 and CDR2 are SGHVS and FQNEAQ. The CDR3 has 15 amino acids. CDR3 bases: TGTGCCAGCAGCCCACCGGGACTAGGGGGGGAGACCCAGTACTTC. This translates into CASSPPGLGGETQYF.

This chain uses TRBV6-2 or TRBV6-3 with TRBJ2-7; D is unresolved. Trimming took 2 bases from V and 4 from J, leaving 6 bases between them. CDR3 length: 12 amino acids. Germline CDR1 is MNHEY and CDR2 is SVGEGT. The CDR3 DNA is TGTGCCAGCAGTTACCCTGGGTACGAGCAGTACGTC. This translates into CASSYPGYEQYV.

This clonotype has a handful of counts. The chain recombines TRBV6-1 with TRBJ2-3; no clear D. CDR1 and CDR2 (germline): MNHNS, SASEGT. Trimming removed 7 bases at V and 6 bases at J, with 8 bases between. The CDR3 is 11 residues long. CDR3 sequence (DNA): TGTGCCAGCACCTTACCCGATACGCAGTATTTT. Protein product: CASTLPDTQYF.

The chain carries TRBV5-1 and TRBJ2-3; 9 positions agree with TRBD1. The germline V gene encodes CDR1 SGHRS and CDR2 YFSETQ. V shed 2 bases and J 5 bases; nucleotides not matched to a gene: 6. CDR3 length equals 15 residues. CDR3: CASSLARTGVDTQYF. For the CDR3, the DNA is TGCGCCAGCAGCTTAGCCCGGACAGGGGTAGATACGCAGTATTTT.

The V gene is TRBV12-3 or TRBV12-4, the J gene TRBJ2-5; no firm D call. The CDR3 covers 13 residues. V lost 2 bases, J lost 2 bases, and 6 bases lay in between. CDR3 nucleotide sequence: TGTGCCAGCAGTTTATTCGGGCAAGAGACCCAGTACTTC. It is translated as CASSLFGQETQYF.

The chain joins TRBV11-2 to TRBJ2-4; 10 bases are a match to TRBD1. Trimming cost V 7 bases and J 8 bases; bases outside gene matches: 11. This CDR3 region has 15 residues. Germline V gene sequence: CDR1 SGHAT, CDR2 FQNNGV. The CDR3 protein is CASNLPDRGLDIQYF. The CDR3 nucleotides are TGTGCCAGCAACCTACCCGACAGGGGGCTTGACATTCAGTACTTC.

The chain carries TRBV28 and TRBJ2-7; D uncertain. Trimming left V 6 bases short and J 3 bases short, with 15 bases between. The CDR3 is made up of 14 amino acids. CDR1 and CDR2 from the germline V gene are MDHEN and SYDVKM. CDR3 region: CASSPSPTIYEQYV. For the CDR3, the DNA is TGTGCCAGCAGCCCCTCCCCGACCATCTACGAGCAGTACGTC.

The gene calls are TRBV28 and TRBJ2-7; 7 bases are a match to TRBD1. There are 12 residues in the CDR3. V was pared by 11 bases and J by 1 base, with 5 bases of the junction left unmatched. In germline, CDR1 is MDHEN, CDR2 SYDVKM. The CDR3 DNA reads TGTGCCCGCAACAGGGGATCCTACGAGCAGTACGTC. Residues: CARNRGSYEQYV.